The sequence of this T cell receptor beta chain was determined in a study of blood T cell repertoires in COVID-19. Whole-study context: Collection of acute and convalescent COVID-19 samples took place in the United States, Italy and Spain. Nucleic acid was either cDNA or gDNA, and it came from T cells, B-cell-depleted T cells, or PBMCs.

V lost 1 base to trimming and J lost 6 bases, with 13 bases between them. The CDR3 consists of 16 residues. Germline loops: CDR1 SGHDN, CDR2 FVKESK. Original methodology: The authors estimated nucleated cell counts from reference gene primer amplification. This table comes from immunoSEQ multiplex PCR, and its TCRdb copy is limited to in-frame clones, with some not included. That table is the source of V, J and clone size, and D and trimming were worked out from the DNA. The sample contains more than 45,000 clones, roughly 87% of which appear only once. The chain uses TRBV14 and TRBJ1-6, with D tentatively TRBD1 (6 bases). Sequencing was carried out using peripheral blood. The sequence was obtained from a human donor with active COVID-19. The donor label of this sample is uncertain. CDR3 residues: CASSQGGQFLNSPLHF. CDR3 sequence (DNA): TGTGCCAGCAGCCAAGGCGGACAGTTTCTTAATTCACCCCTCCACTTT.